The 22 T cell receptor beta chains listed next were all sequenced from one sample in a study of response to subunit inactivated influenza vaccine. TCRdb passed the RT-PCR reads through MiXCR, listing each CDR3 protein once. The data show 600,000 to 850,000 distinct CDR3 sequences, around 15% seen once. The sequencing used PBMCs from blood, collected about 14 days before vaccination. These TCRs come from a man over 45 who received an inactivated influenza vaccine.

This clonotype was counted many times. The CDR3 end shows no conserved phenylalanine or tryptophan, and so a read error is likely. This sequence joins TRBV28 and TRBJ1-2; D gene unclear. This CDR3 spans 13 amino acids. Trimming removed 6 bases from V and 6 bases from J, with 14 bases in between. CDR1 is MDHEN, CDR2 SYDVKM, per germline. The CDR3 is CASRTTATDGYTS. As DNA, the CDR3 is TGTGCCAGCAGGACGACCGCGACCGATGGCTACACCTCC.

This clonotype was detected only a few times. One end of the junction fails to match germline, which may point to a read error. The V gene is TRBV6-1, the J gene TRBJ2-3, with no clear D. Germline CDR1 and CDR2: MNHNS and SASEGT. The CDR3 is 14 residues long. CDR3 sequence reads: CASSNPYTGSNFFF. Written as DNA, the CDR3 is TGTGCCAGCAGTAATCCATACACCGGGTCCAACTTCTTTTTT.

The rearrangement uses TRBV28 and TRBJ2-1, with D perhaps matching TRBD2 (6 bases). CDR1 is MDHEN, CDR2 SYDVKM, per germline. V was clipped by 6 bases and J by 5 bases, with 14 bases between them. This CDR3 is 14 amino acids long. Here the CDR3 reads CASRTLGLNNEQFF. In DNA form, the CDR3 reads TGTGCCAGCAGAACCTTGGGACTGAACAATGAGCAGTTCTTC.

This clonotype was seen only once. This chain joins TRBV4-3 and TRBJ2-3; 8 bases are shared with TRBD2. Germline V gene lookup returns CDR1 LGHNA and CDR2 YSLEER. V shed 0 bases, J shed 0 bases, and the junction held 14 bases outside the gene matches. The CDR3 has 20 amino acids. Written as DNA, the CDR3 is TGCGCCAGCAGCCAAGATTTTAGGTCCGGAGTAGCGGGGAGCACAGATACGCAGTATTTT. Protein: CASSQDFRSGVAGSTDTQYF.

This clonotype was recorded at least ten times. This sequence joins TRBV5-1 and TRBJ1-2; TRBD1 agrees at 9 bases. The junction had 12 bases not matched to a gene; V was cut back by 4 bases and J by 8 bases. The CDR3 length is 15 residues. From germline, CDR1 is SGHRS and CDR2 YFSETQ. This chain's CDR3 is CASSTTDRGFYGYTF. The CDR3 nucleotides are TGCGCCAGCAGCACTACGGACAGGGGTTTCTACGGCTACACCTTC.

V gene TRBV20-1 combines with J gene TRBJ2-1; D call uncertain. In germline, CDR1 is DFQATT, CDR2 SNEGSKA (reference sequence). This CDR3 spans 15 amino acids. V dropped 6 bases and J dropped 0 bases, with 15 bases sitting between them. CDR3 sequence (DNA): TGCAGTGCAAACAGTGGCTCGAGCTCCTACAATGAGCAGTTCTTC. Encoded protein: CSANSGSSSYNEQFF.

V usage is TRBV4-3 and J usage is TRBJ2-3; the D gene could be TRBD1 or TRBD2 (5 bases each). V was pared by 0 bases and J by 5 bases, with 15 bases between. CDR3 length: 16 amino acids. Germline CDR1 reads LGHNA; CDR2 reads YSLEER. The CDR3 spells CASSQDWDGWKDTQYF. The CDR3 nucleotides read TGCGCCAGCAGCCAAGATTGGGACGGGTGGAAAGATACGCAGTATTTT.

This clonotype was seen only a few times. The chain recombines TRBV6-4 with TRBJ2-3; perhaps TRBD2 as D (6 bases). This CDR3 is built from 14 residues. Per germline, CDR1 MRHNA and CDR2 SNTAGT. V was shortened by 5 bases and J by 5 bases, with 14 bases between the two germline ends. The CDR3 nucleotides are TGTGCCAGCAGTCCCGGGACTTTCGGAGATACGCAGTATTTT. Translation: CASSPGTFGDTQYF.

This chain uses TRBV20-1 with TRBJ2-3, with 8 bases aligning to TRBD2. Trimming removed 2 bases from V and 6 bases from J; junction bases left unmatched: 10. Germline loops: CDR1 DFQATT, CDR2 SNEGSKA (reference sequence). There are 15 residues in the CDR3. The CDR3 region has the DNA TGCAGTGCTAGATCCCTCTCCGGGAGGGGGGATACGCAGTATTTT. Translating it yields CSARSLSGRGDTQYF.

This clonotype showed up just a few times. The J gene is TRBJ2-7, the V gene TRBV7-2, with D unresolved. CDR1 is SGHTA, CDR2 FQGNSA, per germline. CDR3 length equals 15 residues. The V end was cut by 5 bases, the J end by 1 base, with 15 bases between. The CDR3 DNA reads as TGTGCCAGCAGCCTGCACACGACCGATTCCTACGAGCAGTACTTC. This codes for CASSLHTTDSYEQYF.

This clonotype was observed at least ten times. This sequence joins TRBV10-3 and TRBJ2-1, with TRBD1 matching over 10 bases. The germline V gene has CDR1 ENHRY and CDR2 SYGVKD. The CDR3 has 17 residues. The V gene end was trimmed by 4 bases and the J gene end by 2 bases; junction bases not matched to a gene: 8. DNA of the CDR3: TGTGCCATCAGTGGTTCAACCGGGACAGGGGCCTACAATGAGCAGTTCTTC. Its protein product is CAISGSTGTGAYNEQFF.

This clonotype has ten or more counts. The chain recombines TRBV4-3 with TRBJ2-2; D is unclear. V was clipped by 2 bases and J by 1 base, with 2 bases between them. The CDR3 extends over 13 amino acids. CDR1 LGHNA and CDR2 YSLEER come from the germline V gene. Here the CDR3 DNA reads TGCGCCAGCAGCCAACGGAACACCGGGGAGCTGTTTTTT. This sequence encodes CASSQRNTGELFF.

The CDR3 spells CASTPGGLRANVLTF. The CDR3 DNA sequence: TGTGCCAGCACCCCCGGGGGGTTGAGGGCCAACGTCCTGACTTTC. This chain connects TRBV7-8 to TRBJ2-6; 7 positions match TRBD2. CDR1 SGHVS and CDR2 FQNEAQ come from the germline V gene. The ends lost 7 bases at V and 5 bases at J; junction bases unmatched: 8. There are 15 residues in the CDR3.

V usage is TRBV6-1 and J usage is TRBJ1-2, with D possibly being TRBD1 (5 bases). Trimming pared 1 base from V and 3 bases from J, leaving 9 bases between. The CDR3 is made up of 14 amino acids. From germline, CDR1 is MNHNS and CDR2 SASEGT. CDR3 in DNA: TGTGCCAGCAGTGAAGTGGGGCCGGACTATGGCTACACCTTC. The encoded protein is CASSEVGPDYGYTF.

The rearrangement links TRBV20-1 to TRBJ2-7; D call uncertain. V was shortened by 6 bases and J by 1 base, with 16 bases between the two germline ends. CDR3 length: 14 residues. CDR1 is DFQATT, CDR2 SNEGSKA, per germline (reference sequence). The CDR3 reads CSAYPRTVSYEQYF. CDR3 DNA: TGCAGTGCGTACCCTCGGACGGTTTCCTACGAGCAGTACTTC.

V is TRBV20-1 and J is TRBJ2-7; no definite D call. Trimming took 7 bases from V and 2 from J, leaving 6 bases between them. Germline V CDR1 and CDR2: DFQATT, SNEGSKA (reference sequence). The CDR3 length is 10 residues. CDR3 sequence: CSVSPYEQYF. CDR3 bases: TGCAGTGTATCCCCCTACGAGCAGTACTTC.

This clonotype was seen a few times. At one of its ends the junction is not consistent with the germline gene, which may arise from a read error. The chain recombines TRBV5-1 with TRBJ2-7, with 8 bases lining up with TRBD1. Germline V gives CDR1 SGHRS, CDR2 YFSETQ. The CDR3 is made up of 15 amino acids. The CDR3 DNA reads as TGCGCCAGCAGCATTTCCGGGACAGGCTCCTTCGAGCAGTACTTC. Translating gives CASSISGTGSFEQYF.

The chain is built from TRBV11-2 and TRBJ2-4; TRBD2 might be the D (5 bases). CDR3 length equals 17 residues. V gave up 0 bases and J gave up 1 base, with 13 bases separating them. The germline V gene encodes CDR1 SGHAT and CDR2 FQNNGV. CDR3 DNA: TGTGCCAGCAGCTTAGATCGGACTTTGAGGGCCAAAAACATTCAGTACTTC. Translated, it gives CASSLDRTLRAKNIQYF.

This clonotype was found a few times. The CDR3 region has the DNA TGTGCCACCCCAGAAGGTTCCGGGTTAGGGGCGCAGAAGTATGGCTACACCTTC. Residues: CATPEGSGLGAQKYGYTF. The chain has TRBV28 and TRBJ1-2; a possible D gene is TRBD1 (5 bases). Germline V lookup: CDR1 MDHEN, CDR2 SYDVKM. The CDR3 is 18 residues long. The V end lost 10 bases, the J end lost 5 bases, and 32 bases lay between the germline ends.

The chain carries TRBV12-3 or TRBV12-4 and TRBJ2-7; TRBD2 agrees at 8 bases. The CDR3 totals 16 residues. The V segment lost 5 bases and the J segment 2 bases; nucleotides outside the gene matches: 11. CDR3 protein: CASSPHSGTDPYEQYF. The CDR3, as DNA: TGTGCCAGCAGTCCCCATAGCGGGACGGACCCCTACGAGCAGTACTTC.

The chain recombines TRBV14 with TRBJ2-4, with D tentatively TRBD1 (5 bases). Trimming removed 0 bases at V and 4 bases at J, with 7 bases between. The CDR3 is made up of 14 amino acids. CDR1 is SGHDN, CDR2 FVKESK, per germline. The CDR3 loop is CASSQDSGKNIQYF. The CDR3 region has the DNA TGTGCCAGCAGCCAAGATTCAGGGAAAAACATTCAGTACTTC.

The table lists this clonotype with a few counts. The V gene is TRBV2, the J gene TRBJ1-3; D is unresolved. Germline values: CDR1 SNHLY, CDR2 FYNNEI. V lost 4 bases and J lost 2, with 6 bases in between. This CDR3 is 13 amino acids long. DNA of the CDR3: TGTGCCAGCAGTGGGTTCACTGGAAACACCATATATTTT. As protein: CASSGFTGNTIYF. Complete variable domain (other parts from reference TRBV2 and TRBJ1-3): EPEVTQTPSHQVTQMGQEVILRCVPISNHLYFYWYRQILGQKVEFLVSFYNNEISEKSEIFDDQFSVERPDGSNFTLKIRSTKLEDSAMYFCASSGFTGNTIYFGEGSWLTVV.